A selection of T cell receptor beta chains follows, all from one sample in a study of cytotoxic CD8 clonotypes in ibrutinib-treated CLL. Only in-frame clones appear in the TCRdb table, and some are missing; sequencing was by immunoSEQ multiplex PCR. The sample has approximately 100,000 clones; around 77% are singletons. The material was PBMCs, obtained after 24 months of ibrutinib treatment. These receptors all stem from a human donor with chronic lymphocytic leukemia. Each CDR3 is given with its conserved first and last residue. Fields, in order: clone size, V gene, J gene, D gene, CDR3 DNA, CDR3 protein. A D gene is named only where the DNA matches it firmly. A clone size is listed for some rows: how often the clone was seen (once, few, many), or a class if it is expanded.

size: NA; V: TRBV28; J: TRBJ2-1; D: NA; DNA: TGTGCCAGCATGGCAATAGCTCCCTACAATGAGCAGTTCTTC; CDR3: CASMAIAPYNEQFF
size: NA; V: TRBV9; J: TRBJ2-1; D: NA; DNA: TGTGCCAGCAGCCCCCGCGACAGTGAAGCTTACAATGAGCAGTTCTTC; CDR3: CASSPRDSEAYNEQFF
size: NA; V: TRBV5-5; J: TRBJ2-7; D: TRBD1; DNA: TGTGCCAGCAGCTTGGATGGGACAGCAGTAGGTCGCGAGCAGTACTTC; CDR3: CASSLDGTAVGREQYF
size: few; V: TRBV19; J: TRBJ2-1; D: TRBD1; DNA: TGTGCCAGTAGTCTACAGGGGTATGAGCAGTTCTTC; CDR3: CASSLQGYEQFF
size: NA; V: TRBV28; J: TRBJ1-1; D: TRBD1; DNA: TGTGCCAGCAGTTGGACAGGGGATAACACTGAAGCTTTCTTT; CDR3: CASSWTGDNTEAFF
size: NA; V: TRBV15; J: TRBJ1-3; D: NA; DNA: TGTGCCACCAGCAGAGATCCGTCTGGGTTCGGAAACACCATATATTTT; CDR3: CATSRDPSGFGNTIYF
size: NA; V: TRBV28; J: TRBJ1-2; D: TRBD1; DNA: TGTGCCAGCAGTAAACGGGACAGGTCTTTGGGGAATGGCTACACCTTC; CDR3: CASSKRDRSLGNGYTF
size: NA; V: TRBV28; J: TRBJ2-6; D: NA; DNA: TGTGCCAGCGGCCAACCTCCTTGGGGGGCTGGGGCCAACGTCCTGACTTTC; CDR3: CASGQPPWGAGANVLTF
size: once; V: TRBV18; J: TRBJ1-4; D: TRBD1; DNA: TGTGCCAGCTCACAAAGGACAGGAACGTACGAAAAACTGTTTTTT; CDR3: CASSQRTGTYEKLFF
size: NA; V: TRBV4-1; J: TRBJ2-5; D: TRBD2; DNA: TGCGCCAGCAGCCAAGGGCCCGGGACTAGCGGGAGGGGGATTGAAGAGACCCAGTACTTC; CDR3: CASSQGPGTSGRGIEETQYF
size: NA; V: TRBV19; J: TRBJ2-2; D: TRBD1; DNA: TGTGCCACCGATTCCAGAGACAGGGGGTCTAGCACCGGGGAGCTGTTTTTT; CDR3: CATDSRDRGSSTGELFF
size: NA; V: TRBV5-1; J: TRBJ2-5; D: TRBD1; DNA: TGCGCCAGCAGCTTGGGGACAGGGAGTGAGACCCAGTACTTC; CDR3: CASSLGTGSETQYF
size: NA; V: TRBV19; J: TRBJ2-7; D: NA; DNA: TGTGCCAGTAAAGGGGACCTGCCGGAGCAGTACTTC; CDR3: CASKGDLPEQYF
size: NA; V: TRBV28; J: TRBJ2-4; D: NA; DNA: TGTGCCAGTCGCCGCACGGGGGCGACCAAAAACATTCAGTACTTC; CDR3: CASRRTGATKNIQYF
size: NA; V: TRBV5-1; J: TRBJ2-1; D: NA; DNA: TGCGCCAGCAGCTTGGCCGAAGCCTACAATGAGCAGTTCTTC; CDR3: CASSLAEAYNEQFF
size: NA; V: TRBV25-1; J: TRBJ1-1; D: NA; DNA: TGTGCCAGCAGTGAATATATAGGGGAAATAGACACTGAAGCTTTCTTT; CDR3: CASSEYIGEIDTEAFF
size: NA; V: TRBV19; J: TRBJ2-3; D: TRBD2; DNA: TGTGCCAGTAGTGAGACTAGCGGGGACACAGATACGCAGTATTTT; CDR3: CASSETSGDTDTQYF
size: few; V: TRBV28; J: TRBJ1-2; D: NA; DNA: TGTGCCAGCAGTGGTGGGGGTATACCTGGCTACACCTTC; CDR3: CASSGGGIPGYTF
size: NA; V: TRBV19; J: TRBJ2-2; D: TRBD1; DNA: TGTGCCAGTAGGACAGGGGGCAACACCGGGGAGCTGTTTTTT; CDR3: CASRTGGNTGELFF
size: NA; V: TRBV5-1; J: TRBJ2-2; D: TRBD2; DNA: TGCGCCAGCACTCAGACTAGCGGATCCGGGGAGCTGTTTTTT; CDR3: CASTQTSGSGELFF
size: NA; V: TRBV6-1; J: TRBJ2-2; D: NA; DNA: TGTGCCAGCAGCCCGGGACACAAGAACACCGGGGAGCTGTTTTTT; CDR3: CASSPGHKNTGELFF
size: NA; V: TRBV5-1; J: TRBJ2-5; D: NA; DNA: TGCGCCAGCAGCTTGGGGACAGCGCAAGAGACCCAGTACTTC; CDR3: CASSLGTAQETQYF
size: NA; V: TRBV6-1; J: TRBJ2-7; D: NA; DNA: TGTGCCAGCAGTTTAAACATGTTTTCATCCTACGAGCAGTACTTC; CDR3: CASSLNMFSSYEQYF
size: NA; V: TRBV19; J: TRBJ2-5; D: TRBD2; DNA: TGTGCCAGTAGTATTGTAGCGGGTGAGACCCAGTACTTC; CDR3: CASSIVAGETQYF
size: NA; V: TRBV2; J: TRBJ2-3; D: NA; DNA: TGTGCCAGCAGTGTGGGCGGGCTGGCTACGCAGTATTTT; CDR3: CASSVGGLATQYF
size: NA; V: TRBV6-1; J: TRBJ1-5; D: TRBD1; DNA: TGTGCCAGCAGTGGGAGGGACAGGGGGCGCGAATATAGCAATCAGCCCCAGCATTTT; CDR3: CASSGRDRGREYSNQPQHF
size: NA; V: TRBV29-1; J: TRBJ2-7; D: TRBD2; DNA: TGCAGCGCCGAACGGGGGCTAGCGGGAGGCGGTTACGAGCAGTACTTC; CDR3: CSAERGLAGGGYEQYF
size: NA; V: TRBV5-4; J: TRBJ2-7; D: NA; DNA: TGTGCCAGCAACCCTTGGGAGCTAAGGACCTACGAGCAGTACTTC; CDR3: CASNPWELRTYEQYF
size: few; V: TRBV29-1; J: TRBJ1-2; D: NA; DNA: TGCAGCGTTGAAACAGAGCGGGGTGGCTACACCTTC; CDR3: CSVETERGGYTF
size: NA; V: TRBV18; J: TRBJ1-2; D: NA; DNA: TGTGCCAGCTCACCACAGGAAGCAACTCTCTATGGCTACACCTTC; CDR3: CASSPQEATLYGYTF
size: NA; V: TRBV7-9; J: TRBJ1-5; D: NA; DNA: TGTGCCAGCAGCTTTTCTCTAGGTCAGCCCCAGCATTTT; CDR3: CASSFSLGQPQHF
size: NA; V: TRBV5-5; J: TRBJ1-5; D: TRBD1; DNA: TGTGCCAGCGGACGGGACAGGGAGAAGCCCCAGCATTTT; CDR3: CASGRDREKPQHF
size: NA; V: TRBV15; J: TRBJ1-4; D: TRBD1; DNA: TGTGCCACCAGCAGAGGAGGGACAGGGGGCCATGAAAAACTGTTTTTT; CDR3: CATSRGGTGGHEKLFF
size: NA; V: TRBV2; J: TRBJ2-7; D: NA; DNA: TGTGCCAGCAGTGAAGAGCGGCTACCCTACGAGCAGTACTTC; CDR3: CASSEERLPYEQYF
size: NA; V: TRBV7-2; J: TRBJ1-2; D: NA; DNA: TGTGCCAGCTCCATAGGACTGAACTATGGCTACACCTTC; CDR3: CASSIGLNYGYTF
size: few; V: TRBV10-3; J: TRBJ2-1; D: NA; DNA: TGTGCCATCAGTGAGATGAGATCTATTGAGCAGTTCTTC; CDR3: CAISEMRSIEQFF
size: once; V: TRBV5-1; J: TRBJ2-5; D: NA; DNA: TGCGCCAGCAGCTCCCTGAATCCCGGTCTGGAGACCCAGTACTTC; CDR3: CASSSLNPGLETQYF
size: NA; V: TRBV27; J: TRBJ1-6; D: NA; DNA: TGTGCCAGCAGGGCGGGGTATAATTCACCCCTCCACTTT; CDR3: CASRAGYNSPLHF
size: once; V: TRBV10-3; J: TRBJ2-5; D: NA; DNA: TGTGCCATCAGGGGAGCCCAAAGACGCCAAGAGACCCAGTACTTC; CDR3: CAIRGAQRRQETQYF
size: NA; V: TRBV27; J: TRBJ1-6; D: NA; DNA: TGTGCCAGCAGCCACAGGGTTGAGGCTGCCGGATCACCCCTCCACTTT; CDR3: CASSHRVEAAGSPLHF
size: NA; V: TRBV6-6; J: TRBJ2-7; D: NA; DNA: TGTGCCAGCGGGCCCCCCTACGAGCAGTACTTC; CDR3: CASGPPYEQYF
size: NA; V: TRBV5-1; J: TRBJ2-2; D: NA; DNA: TGCGCCAGCAGCTTTGGCAAGGGGGGATCGACCGGGGAGCTGTTTTTT; CDR3: CASSFGKGGSTGELFF
size: NA; V: TRBV4-1; J: TRBJ2-2; D: TRBD2; DNA: TGCGCCAGCAGCCAAAAGGGACTAGCGGGAGGGAACACCGGGGAGCTGTTTTTT; CDR3: CASSQKGLAGGNTGELFF
size: NA; V: TRBV6-4; J: TRBJ2-1; D: TRBD2; DNA: TGTGCCAGCAGTCTAGCGGGCGGACATGGCAATGAGCAGTTCTTC; CDR3: CASSLAGGHGNEQFF
size: NA; V: TRBV6-6; J: TRBJ2-3; D: TRBD2; DNA: TGTGCCAGCAGCAGACTAGCGATAGGCACAGATACGCAGTATTTT; CDR3: CASSRLAIGTDTQYF
size: NA; V: TRBV6-1; J: TRBJ2-2; D: TRBD2; DNA: TGTGCCAGCAGTGCGCTAGCGGGAGGCACCGGGGAGCTGTTTTTT; CDR3: CASSALAGGTGELFF
size: NA; V: TRBV6-5; J: TRBJ2-7; D: TRBD1; DNA: TGTGCCACGAAGACCGGGACAGGGGGAACCTACGAGCAGTACTTC; CDR3: CATKTGTGGTYEQYF
size: NA; V: TRBV29-1; J: TRBJ2-3; D: NA; DNA: TGCAGCGTTGAAAGGGGAGGAGATACGCAGTATTTT; CDR3: CSVERGGDTQYF
size: few; V: TRBV4-1; J: TRBJ1-1; D: NA; DNA: TGCGCCAGCAGCCAAGATGGTCTGAACACTGAAGCTTTCTTT; CDR3: CASSQDGLNTEAFF
size: NA; V: TRBV5-5; J: TRBJ2-5; D: NA; DNA: TGTGCCAGCAGCTTCTTCAACACTCCCGGAGAGACCCAGTACTTC; CDR3: CASSFFNTPGETQYF
size: NA; V: TRBV11-1; J: TRBJ1-1; D: NA; DNA: TGTGCCAGCAGCTTAAACCTGATGGCTGAAGCTTTCTTT; CDR3: CASSLNLMAEAFF
size: NA; V: TRBV30; J: TRBJ1-5; D: NA; DNA: TGTGCCTGGAGTTCCGGGGTGAATAGCAATCAGCCCCAGCATTTT; CDR3: CAWSSGVNSNQPQHF
size: NA; V: TRBV4-1; J: TRBJ2-5; D: TRBD2; DNA: TGCGCCAGCAGCCAAGGGCTAGCGGGAATGTACCAAGAGACCCAGTACTTC; CDR3: CASSQGLAGMYQETQYF
size: NA; V: TRBV19; J: TRBJ1-1; D: NA; DNA: TGTGCCAGTAGTTCCCGACTCACTGAAGCTTTCTTT; CDR3: CASSSRLTEAFF
size: NA; V: TRBV6-1; J: TRBJ2-1; D: TRBD2; DNA: TGTGCCAGCTCATGGGGGGGGGTCAGCTACAATGAGCAGTTCTTC; CDR3: CASSWGGVSYNEQFF